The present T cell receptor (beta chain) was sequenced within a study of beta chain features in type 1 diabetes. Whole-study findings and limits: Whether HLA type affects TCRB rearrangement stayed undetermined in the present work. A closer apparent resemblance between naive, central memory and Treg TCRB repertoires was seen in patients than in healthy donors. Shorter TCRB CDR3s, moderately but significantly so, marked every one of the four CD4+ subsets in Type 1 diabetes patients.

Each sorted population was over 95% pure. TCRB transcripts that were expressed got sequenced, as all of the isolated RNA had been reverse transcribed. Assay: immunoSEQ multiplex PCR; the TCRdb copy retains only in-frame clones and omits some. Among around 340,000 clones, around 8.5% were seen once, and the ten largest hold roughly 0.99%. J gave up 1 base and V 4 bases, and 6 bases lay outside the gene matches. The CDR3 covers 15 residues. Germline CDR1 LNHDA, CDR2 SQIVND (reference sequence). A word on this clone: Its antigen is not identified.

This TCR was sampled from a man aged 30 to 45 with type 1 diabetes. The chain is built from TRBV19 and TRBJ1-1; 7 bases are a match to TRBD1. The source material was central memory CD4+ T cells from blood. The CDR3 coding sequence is TGTGCCAGTAGTACCGCGGGACAGCCGAACACTGAAGCTTTCTTT. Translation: CASSTAGQPNTEAFF.